These 6 T cell receptor beta chains share one sample of origin, sequenced in a study of identical twins. Via MiXCR, TCRdb re-called the 5' RACE reads, giving one row per CDR3 protein. This sample has more than 650,000 distinct CDR3 sequences, with over 5% found just once. The sequenced sample consisted of naive T cells sorted from blood. The receptors were gathered from a man aged 18 to 29 in good health.

This sequence joins TRBV10-3 and TRBJ2-5; 11 nucleotides match TRBD2. The CDR3 length is 16 residues. Losses at the gene ends were 0 bases for V and 6 bases for J; bases not matched to a gene: 6. Looked up from germline, CDR1 is ENHRY and CDR2 is SYGVKD. As DNA, the CDR3 is TGTGCCATCAGTGAGTCTAGAACTAGCGGGAGACAGACCCAGTACTTC. It is translated as CAISESRTSGRQTQYF.

This clonotype was seen at least ten times. The V and J genes are TRBV29-1 and TRBJ1-2, with D possibly being TRBD1 (5 bases). The germline CDR1 and CDR2 sequences are SQVTM and ANQGSEA. Deletions cut 6 bases from V and 3 bases from J, with 17 bases between. The CDR3 has 14 residues. This chain's CDR3 is CSVAPRAGDYGYTF. The CDR3 DNA reads as TGCAGCGTCGCCCCCAGGGCGGGGGACTATGGCTACACCTTC.

This clonotype was found a few times. The V and J genes are TRBV6-2 or TRBV6-3 and TRBJ1-5, with D uncertain. Trimming shortened V by 7 bases and J by 3 bases, and 13 bases separated the two germline ends. Germline loops: CDR1 MNHEY, CDR2 SVGEGT. The CDR3 extends over 14 amino acids. This CDR3 reads CASTDALINQPQHF. The CDR3 coding sequence is TGTGCCAGCACCGACGCCCTCATCAATCAGCCCCAGCATTTT.

The rearrangement uses TRBV5-1 and TRBJ1-1; tentative D call: TRBD1 (5 bases). There are 16 residues in the CDR3. V lost 0 bases and J 2 bases, leaving 14 bases between the germline ends. Germline V lookup: CDR1 SGHRS, CDR2 YFSETQ. CDR3 nucleotides: TGCGCCAGCAGCTTGGGGTGGGACGGACGAAACACTGAAGCTTTCTTT. It translates to CASSLGWDGRNTEAFF. The variable domain in full, with the rest retrieved from reference TRBV5-1 and TRBJ1-1, is KAGVTQTPRYLIKTRGQQVTLSCSPISGHRSVSWYQQTPGQGLQFLFEYFSETQRNKGNFPGRFSGRQFSNSRSEMNVSTLELGDSALYLCASSLGWDGRNTEAFFGQGTRLTVV.

The table lists this clonotype with a few counts. The V and J genes are TRBV19 and TRBJ2-1; D unclear. CDR1 and CDR2 (germline): LNHDA, SQIVND (reference sequence). The V end lost 6 bases, the J end lost 5 bases, and 14 bases lay between the germline ends. This CDR3 has 14 residues. CDR3 nucleotide sequence: TGTGCCAGTAGGGCTCGCCAAATGAACAATGAGCAGTTCTTC. Its translation is CASRARQMNNEQFF.

The J gene is TRBJ2-5, the V gene TRBV10-2, with TRBD2 matching over 10 bases. The V and J ends lost 2 bases and 4 bases, in that order; junction bases with no gene match: 4. The CDR3 length is 15 residues. Germline-derived CDR1 and CDR2 are WSHSY and SAAADI. The CDR3 loop reads CASSEGLAGVETQYF. CDR3 nucleotides: TGCGCCAGCAGTGAGGGGCTAGCGGGAGTAGAGACCCAGTACTTC.